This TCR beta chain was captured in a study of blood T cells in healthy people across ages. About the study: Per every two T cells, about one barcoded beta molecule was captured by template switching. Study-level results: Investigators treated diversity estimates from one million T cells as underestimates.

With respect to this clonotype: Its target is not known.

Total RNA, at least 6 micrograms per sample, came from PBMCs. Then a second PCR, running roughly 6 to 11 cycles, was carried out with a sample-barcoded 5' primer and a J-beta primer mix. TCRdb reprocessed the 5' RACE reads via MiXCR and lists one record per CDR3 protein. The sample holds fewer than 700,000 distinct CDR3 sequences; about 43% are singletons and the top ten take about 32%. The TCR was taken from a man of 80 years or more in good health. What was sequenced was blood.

In nucleotides, the CDR3 is TGTGCCAGTAGTATGCCCCGGGACAGTGTGGCCCAGTACTTC. Translating gives CASSMPRDSVAQYF. V usage is TRBV19 and J usage is TRBJ2-5; the match to TRBD1 covers 7 bases. J gave up 9 bases and V 3 bases, and 10 bases lay outside the gene matches. CDR3 size: 14 residues. Looked up from germline, CDR1 is LNHDA and CDR2 is SQIVND (reference sequence).